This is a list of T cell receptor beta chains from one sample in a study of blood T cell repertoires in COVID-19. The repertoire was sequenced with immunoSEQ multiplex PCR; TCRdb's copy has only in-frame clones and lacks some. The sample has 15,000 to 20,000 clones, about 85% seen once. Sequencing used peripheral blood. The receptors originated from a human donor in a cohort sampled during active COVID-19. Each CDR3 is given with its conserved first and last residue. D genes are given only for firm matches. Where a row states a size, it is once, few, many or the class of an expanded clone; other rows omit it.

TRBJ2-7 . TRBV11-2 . CASSLELDGGGSRYF TGTGCCAGCAGCTTAGAACTAGACGGCGGTGGTTCCCGATACTTC
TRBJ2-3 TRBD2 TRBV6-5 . CASTRGGPTDTQYF TGTGCCAGCACCCGGGGGGGGCCCACAGATACGCAGTATTTT
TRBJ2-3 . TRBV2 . CASSERLLDTDTQYF TGTGCCAGCAGTGAGAGGCTGCTAGACACAGATACGCAGTATTTT
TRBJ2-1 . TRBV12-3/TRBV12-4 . CASSLAGADEQFF TGTGCCAGCAGTTTGGCAGGGGCGGATGAGCAGTTCTTC
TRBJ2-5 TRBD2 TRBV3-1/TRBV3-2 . CASSPSGTRGETQYF TGTGCCAGCAGCCCGTCCGGGACTAGGGGAGAGACCCAGTACTTC
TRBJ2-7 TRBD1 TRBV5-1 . CASSPGTGSYEQYF TGCGCCAGCAGCCCCGGGACAGGGTCCTACGAGCAGTACTTC
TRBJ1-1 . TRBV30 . CAWRPTSGTAEAFF TGTGCCTGGAGGCCTACCTCCGGGACTGCTGAAGCTTTCTTT
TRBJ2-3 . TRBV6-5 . CASRTTSLPDTQYF TGTGCCAGCAGGACGACTAGTCTCCCAGATACGCAGTATTTT
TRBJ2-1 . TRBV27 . CASSLGSGRGDEQFF TGTGCCAGCAGTTTAGGGTCTGGCAGGGGTGATGAGCAGTTCTTC
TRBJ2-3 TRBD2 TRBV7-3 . CASSLLGGESDTQYF TGTGCCAGCAGCTTACTCGGGGGGGAGTCGGATACGCAGTATTTT
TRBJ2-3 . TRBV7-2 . CASSPQSTTTDTQYF TGTGCCAGCAGTCCCCAGTCCACCACCACAGATACGCAGTATTTT
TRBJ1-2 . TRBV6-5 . CASGGSYGYTF TGTGCCAGTGGGGGCAGCTATGGCTACACCTTC
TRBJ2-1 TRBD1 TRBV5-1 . CASSQQGAGDEQFF TGCGCCAGCAGCCAGCAGGGGGCTGGGGATGAGCAGTTCTTC
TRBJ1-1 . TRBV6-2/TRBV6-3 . CASSYEARWNTEAFF TGTGCCAGCAGTTACGAGGCCCGCTGGAACACTGAAGCTTTCTTT
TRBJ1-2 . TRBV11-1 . CASSTRRANYGYTF TGTGCCAGCAGCACTAGGAGGGCTAACTATGGCTACACCTTC
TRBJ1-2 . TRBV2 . CASSGGHHRSTNYGYTF TGTGCCAGCAGTGGAGGACACCATAGGTCGACTAACTATGGCTACACCTTC
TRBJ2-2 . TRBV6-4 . CASSDIRKSTGELFF TGTGCCAGCAGTGACATCAGAAAAAGCACCGGGGAGCTGTTTTTT
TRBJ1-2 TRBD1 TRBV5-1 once CASSPGQGGYTF TGCGCCAGCAGCCCCGGACAGGGTGGCTACACCTTC
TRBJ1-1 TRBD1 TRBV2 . CASSQDRGGDSEAFF TGTGCCAGCAGTCAAGACAGGGGAGGAGATTCTGAAGCTTTCTTT
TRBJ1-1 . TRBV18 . CASSPGQGPTEAFF TGTGCCAGCTCACCGGGGCAGGGCCCCACTGAAGCTTTCTTT
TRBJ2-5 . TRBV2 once CASSERIGVAAQETQYF TGTGCCAGCAGTGAAAGGATCGGGGTAGCGGCCCAAGAGACCCAGTACTTC
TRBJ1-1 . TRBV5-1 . CASSPTGGSLEAFF TGCGCCAGCAGCCCGACGGGGGGGTCGCTGGAAGCTTTCTTT
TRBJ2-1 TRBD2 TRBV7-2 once CASRRGAGVEQFF TGTGCCAGCAGGCGGGGGGCCGGGGTTGAGCAGTTCTTC
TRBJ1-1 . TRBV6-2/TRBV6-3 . CASNPKRQTEAFF TGTGCCAGCAACCCGAAAAGACAAACTGAAGCTTTCTTT
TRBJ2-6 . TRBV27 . CASSFSYSGANVLTF TGTGCCAGCAGTTTTAGTTACTCTGGGGCCAACGTCCTGACTTTC
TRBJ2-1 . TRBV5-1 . CASSLGIAEQFF TGCGCCAGCAGCTTGGGAATAGCGGAGCAGTTCTTC
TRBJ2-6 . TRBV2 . CASIEWGGGANVLTF TGTGCCAGCATAGAGTGGGGGGGCGGGGCCAACGTCCTGACTTTC
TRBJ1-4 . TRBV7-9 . CASSTTGLREGEKLFF TGTGCCAGCAGCACGACGGGGTTAAGGGAAGGCGAAAAACTGTTTTTT
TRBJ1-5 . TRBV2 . CASSKDTGSNQPQHF TGTGCCAGCAGTAAGGATACGGGGAGCAATCAGCCCCAGCATTTT
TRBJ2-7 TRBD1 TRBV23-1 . CASTSRVLPLGTEGYEQYF TGCGCCAGCACCTCTCGAGTCCTCCCCCTAGGGACAGAAGGCTACGAGCAGTACTTC
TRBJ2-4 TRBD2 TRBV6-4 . CARGLAEVAKNIQYF TGTGCCAGGGGACTAGCGGAGGTAGCCAAAAACATTCAGTACTTC
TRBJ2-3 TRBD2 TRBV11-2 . CASSLRTSITDTQYF TGTGCCAGCAGCTTACGGACTAGTATCACAGATACGCAGTATTTT
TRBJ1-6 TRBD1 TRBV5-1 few CASRPQGVGSPLHF TGCGCCAGCAGACCTCAGGGGGTCGGTTCACCCCTCCACTTT
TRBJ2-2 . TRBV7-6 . CASSLNPTGNTGELFF TGTGCCAGCAGCCTGAACCCGACAGGGAACACCGGGGAGCTGTTTTTT
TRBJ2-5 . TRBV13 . CASSLSRGRKRETQYF TGTGCCAGCAGCTTAAGTAGGGGGAGAAAAAGAGAGACCCAGTACTTC
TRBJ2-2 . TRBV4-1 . CASSQDIFVLGAMTGELFF TGCGCCAGCAGCCAAGATATATTCGTGCTGGGGGCGATGACCGGGGAGCTGTTTTTT
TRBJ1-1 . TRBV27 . CASSLWGGAEAFF TGTGCCAGCAGTTTATGGGGCGGTGCTGAAGCTTTCTTT
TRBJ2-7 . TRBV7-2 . CAPGAGAPYEQYF TGTGCCCCGGGGGCGGGGGCCCCCTACGAGCAGTACTTC
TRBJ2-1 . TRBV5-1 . CASSLDWSGEQFF TGCGCCAGCAGCTTAGACTGGTCGGGTGAGCAGTTCTTC
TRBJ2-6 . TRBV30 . CAWRSRDMLSSGANVLTF TGTGCCTGGCGAAGCAGGGATATGCTTAGCTCTGGGGCCAACGTCCTGACTTTC
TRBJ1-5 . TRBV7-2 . CASSLNPSGASNQPQHF TGTGCCAGCAGCTTAAACCCTTCGGGAGCTAGCAATCAGCCCCAGCATTTT
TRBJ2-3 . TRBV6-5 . CASKAGQRDTQYF TGTGCCAGCAAGGCGGGACAGCGGGATACGCAGTATTTT
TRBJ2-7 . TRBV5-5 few CASSRGAGSSYEQYF TGTGCCAGCAGCCGGGGGGCGGGGAGCTCCTACGAGCAGTACTTC
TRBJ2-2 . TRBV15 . CATSRDPGTRVTGELFF TGTGCCACCAGCAGAGATCCGGGGACTCGAGTCACCGGGGAGCTGTTTTTT
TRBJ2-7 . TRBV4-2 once CASSPGLAEQYF TGTGCCAGCAGCCCCGGACTTGCCGAGCAGTACTTC
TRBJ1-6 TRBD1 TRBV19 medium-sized CASSIAAGGSSPLHF TGTGCCAGTAGTATCGCCGCAGGGGGAAGTTCACCCCTCCACTTT
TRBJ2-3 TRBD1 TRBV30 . CAWSTGGPDTQYF TGTGCCTGGAGTACAGGGGGCCCAGATACGCAGTATTTT
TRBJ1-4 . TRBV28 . CASSLYRGPYNEKLFF TGTGCCAGCAGTTTATATAGGGGCCCCTATAATGAAAAACTGTTTTTT
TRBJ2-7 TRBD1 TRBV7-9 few CASSSPTGTGSHEQYF TGTGCCAGCAGCTCCCCAACCGGGACAGGGTCCCACGAGCAGTACTTC